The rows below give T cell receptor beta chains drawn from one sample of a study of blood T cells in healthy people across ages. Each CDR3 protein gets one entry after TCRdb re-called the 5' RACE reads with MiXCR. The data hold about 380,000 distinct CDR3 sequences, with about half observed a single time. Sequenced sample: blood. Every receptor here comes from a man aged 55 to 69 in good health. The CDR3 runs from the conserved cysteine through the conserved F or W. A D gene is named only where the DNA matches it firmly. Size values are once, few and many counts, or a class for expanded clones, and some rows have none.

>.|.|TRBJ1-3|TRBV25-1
CASSESGVGMAGNTIYF
TGTGCCAGCAGTGAATCTGGGGTCGGAATGGCTGGAAACACCATATATTTT
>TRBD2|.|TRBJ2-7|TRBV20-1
CSARGGLAGAYEQYF
TGCAGTGCTAGAGGTGGACTAGCGGGGGCCTACGAGCAGTACTTC
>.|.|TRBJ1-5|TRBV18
CASSPQRVEDQPQHF
TGTGCCAGCTCACCGCAGAGGGTGGAGGATCAGCCCCAGCATTTT
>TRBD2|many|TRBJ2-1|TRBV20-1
CSALKRESSYNEQFF
TGCAGTGCCCTCAAGCGGGAGAGCTCCTACAATGAGCAGTTCTTC
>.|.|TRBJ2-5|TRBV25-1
CASSSTFRDQETQYF
TGTGCCAGCAGTTCTACCTTCAGGGACCAAGAGACCCAGTACTTC
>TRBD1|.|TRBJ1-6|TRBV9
CASSPGQGKDSPLHF
TGTGCCAGCAGCCCTGGACAGGGAAAGGATTCACCCCTCCACTTT
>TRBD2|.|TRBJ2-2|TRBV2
CASRELAGVNTGELFF
TGTGCCAGCAGGGAACTAGCGGGGGTGAACACCGGGGAGCTGTTTTTT
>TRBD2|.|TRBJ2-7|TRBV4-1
CASSQDLPAGVGAREQYF
TGCGCCAGCAGCCAAGATTTACCAGCGGGAGTAGGGGCGCGCGAGCAGTACTTC
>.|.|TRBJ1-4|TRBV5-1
CASSPGGTNEKLFF
TGCGCCAGCAGCCCGGGGGGCACTAATGAAAAACTGTTTTTT
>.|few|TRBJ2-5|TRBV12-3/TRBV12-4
CASSLGSGTQYF
TGTGCCAGCAGTTTAGGTAGCGGGACCCAGTACTTC
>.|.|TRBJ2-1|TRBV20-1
CSAREVIRGSLTYEQFF
TGCAGTGCTAGAGAGGTTATCCGGGGCTCCCTCACCTACGAGCAGTTCTTC
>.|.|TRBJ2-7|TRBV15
CATSRETSQSYEQYF
TGTGCCACCAGCAGAGAAACTTCCCAATCCTACGAGCAGTACTTC
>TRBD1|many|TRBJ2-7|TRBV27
CASWGTVPYEQYF
TGTGCCAGCTGGGGGACAGTGCCCTACGAGCAGTACTTC
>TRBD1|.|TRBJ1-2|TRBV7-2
CASSIDRGQGGYTF
TGTGCCAGCAGCATAGACAGGGGGCAAGGTGGCTACACCTTC
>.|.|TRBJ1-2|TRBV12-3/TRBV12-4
CASSLEAGPSYYGYTF
TGTGCCAGCAGTTTAGAGGCAGGGCCCTCCTACTATGGCTACACCTTC
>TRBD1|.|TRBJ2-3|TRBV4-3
CASSQGDRRATDTQYF
TGCGCCAGCAGCCAAGGGGACAGGAGGGCCACAGATACGCAGTATTTT
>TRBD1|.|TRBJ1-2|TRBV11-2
CASSTSTGGGYTF
TGTGCCAGCAGCACGTCGACAGGGGGTGGCTACACCTTC
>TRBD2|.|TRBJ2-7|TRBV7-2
CASSPRWAGEAYEQYF
TGTGCCAGCAGCCCCCGATGGGCGGGAGAGGCCTACGAGCAGTACTTC
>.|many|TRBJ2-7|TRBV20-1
CSARDSYGYEQYF
TGCAGTGCTAGGGACTCGTACGGCTACGAGCAGTACTTC
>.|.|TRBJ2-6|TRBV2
CASRRPSSGANVLTF
TGTGCCAGCAGGAGACCGAGCTCTGGGGCCAACGTCCTGACTTTC
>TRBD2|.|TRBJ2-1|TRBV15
CATSITSGGFSYNEQFF
TGTGCCACCAGCATAACTAGCGGGGGTTTCTCCTACAATGAGCAGTTCTTC
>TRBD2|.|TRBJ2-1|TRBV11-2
CASSPFSLAGPYNEQFF
TGTGCCAGCAGCCCATTCTCTCTAGCGGGTCCTTACAATGAGCAGTTCTTC
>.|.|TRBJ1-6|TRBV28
CASSSTNSPLHF
TGTGCCAGCAGTTCGACCAATTCACCCCTCCACTTT
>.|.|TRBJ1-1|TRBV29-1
CSAGRDSNTEAFF
TGCAGCGCTGGGAGGGACTCGAACACTGAAGCTTTCTTT
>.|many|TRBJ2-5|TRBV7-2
CASSFGRMQETQYF
TGTGCCAGCAGCTTCGGACGTATGCAAGAGACCCAGTACTTC
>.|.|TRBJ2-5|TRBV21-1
CASSTWEGRKTQYF
TGTGCCAGCAGCACTTGGGAGGGGCGAAAGACCCAGTACTTC
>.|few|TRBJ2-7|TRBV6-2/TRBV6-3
CASSADSVRSYEQYF
TGTGCCAGCAGTGCGGACAGTGTCCGTTCCTACGAGCAGTACTTC
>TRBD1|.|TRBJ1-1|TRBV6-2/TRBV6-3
CASSYFTGGTEAFF
TGTGCCAGCAGTTACTTCACAGGGGGCACTGAAGCTTTCTTT
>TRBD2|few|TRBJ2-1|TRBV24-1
CATSYPGGNEQFF
TGTGCCACCAGTTACCCGGGGGGGAATGAGCAGTTCTTC